This TCR beta chain was recovered during a study of control samples from healthy donors and cancer patients. Here immunoSEQ multiplex PCR was the method, and the copy in TCRdb shows in-frame clones only, minus some. In the table there are 150,000 to 170,000 clones, approximately 96% of which are singletons. CDR3 length equals 16 residues. Germline V gene lookup returns CDR1 SGHVS and CDR2 FQNEAQ. Unmatched junction bases numbered 5, after V lost 5 bases and J lost 3 bases. The TCR sequence derives from a man between 40 and 49 years old in good health. The sequenced sample consisted of blood. This rearrangement joins TRBV7-8 to TRBJ1-3; 12 nucleotides agree with TRBD1. Written as DNA, the CDR3 is TGTGCCAGCAGCCCCGGGACAGGGGGCATTGGAAACACCATATATTTT. Protein: CASSPGTGGIGNTIYF.